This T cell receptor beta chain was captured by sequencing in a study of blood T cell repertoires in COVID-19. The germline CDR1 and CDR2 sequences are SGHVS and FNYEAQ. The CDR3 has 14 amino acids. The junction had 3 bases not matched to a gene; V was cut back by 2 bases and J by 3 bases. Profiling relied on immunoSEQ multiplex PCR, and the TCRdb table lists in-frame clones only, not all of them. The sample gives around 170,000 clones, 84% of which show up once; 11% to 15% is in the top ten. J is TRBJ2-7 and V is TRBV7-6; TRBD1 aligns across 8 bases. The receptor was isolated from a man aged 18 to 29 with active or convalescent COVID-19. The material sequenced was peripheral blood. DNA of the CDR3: TGTGCCAGCAGCTTATCTGACAGGGGCTACGAGCAGTACTTC. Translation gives CASSLSDRGYEQYF.